Detailed here is one T cell receptor (beta chain). Antigen: not known. All of the sorted populations showed purity greater than 98%. The data originate from a study of beta chain features in type 1 diabetes. Study-wide results and limits: A moderate, significant TCRB CDR3 shortening appeared in type 1 diabetes across four CD4+ subsets. Relative to healthy donors, patients appeared to have naive, central memory and Treg TCRB repertoires that were more similar. Cells with high TCR expression could be over-represented by cDNA sequencing.

V lost 5 bases to trimming and J lost 3 bases, with 13 bases between them. CDR1 is SGHAT and CDR2 is FQDESV in the germline V gene (reference sequence). CDR3 length equals 14 residues. Isolated RNA was reverse transcribed in full, so expressed TCRB transcripts were sequenced. For naive, central memory and regulatory T cell samples, reads averaged roughly 3.7 million. Clones were sequenced by immunoSEQ multiplex PCR, and TCRdb holds only the in-frame ones, with some missing. This table holds around 97,000 clones, 25% to 35% found once. The chain carries TRBV11-1 and TRBJ1-2; D ambiguous. The sequencing input was central memory CD4+ T cells from blood. The receptor comes from a woman aged 18-29 years with type 1 diabetes. In DNA, the CDR3 is TGTGCCAGCAGCCTAGGACGGGGATACTATGGCTACACCTTC. Translation gives CASSLGRGYYGYTF.